A selection of T cell receptor beta chains follows, all from one sample in a study of CD8 T cells in ankylosing spondylitis. Via MiXCR, TCRdb re-called the 5' RACE reads, giving one row per CDR3 protein. The sample holds 250,000 to 350,000 distinct CDR3 sequences, less than 25% seen once. The specimen sequenced was blood, either unsorted or a sorted T cell fraction (not recorded which). The receptors come from a female donor with ankylosing spondylitis or in good health (not recorded which). The CDR3 runs from the conserved cysteine through the conserved F or W. A D gene is named only where the DNA matches it firmly. Clone size, where shown, is once, few, many, or a class for clones that have expanded.

TRBV12-3/TRBV12-4	NA	few	TRBJ1-2	TGTGCCAGCAGTGACCCCAAGCCGACAGGCGCGGGTGGCTACACCTTC	CASSDPKPTGAGGYTF
TRBV7-8	TRBD2	NA	TRBJ2-3	TGTGCCAGCAGCCCACAGGGACTAGCGGGAGTCGCAGATACGCAGTATTTT	CASSPQGLAGVADTQYF
TRBV12-3/TRBV12-4	TRBD2	NA	TRBJ2-7	TGTGCCAGCAGCTCCGGACTAGCGGGACCTCTCACCTCCTACGAGCAGTACTTC	CASSSGLAGPLTSYEQYF
TRBV20-1	TRBD2	few	TRBJ2-5	TGCAGTGGGCGGACTAGTCAAGAGACCCAGTACTTC	CSGRTSQETQYF
TRBV4-3	TRBD2	few	TRBJ2-1	TGCGCCAGCAGCCAAGACCTCCCTGTAGGCGGGAGGAATGAGCAGTTCTTC	CASSQDLPVGGRNEQFF
TRBV27	NA	NA	TRBJ2-3	TGTGCCAGCAGTTTATCATGGGGTGGAGCGGCCGGGGATACGCAGTATTTT	CASSLSWGGAAGDTQYF
TRBV27	NA	NA	TRBJ2-1	TGTGCCAGCAGCCCGGGGCGGGTTTACAATGAGCAGTTCTTC	CASSPGRVYNEQFF
TRBV6-5	NA	few	TRBJ2-3	TGTGCCAGCAGTTACAGGGCCAAGGAGACAGATACGCAGTATTTT	CASSYRAKETDTQYF
TRBV6-4	NA	NA	TRBJ2-4	TGTGCCAGCAGTGACTCGAATAGAATGCTCGAGAAAAACATTCAGTACTTC	CASSDSNRMLEKNIQYF
TRBV10-3	TRBD1	NA	TRBJ2-5	TGTGCCATCAGTGATGTCGGACAGGGGAGGGTGGAGACCCAGTACTTC	CAISDVGQGRVETQYF
TRBV5-1	NA	many	TRBJ2-4	TGCGCCAGCAGCCCTATAGGGGGGGACATTCAGTACTTC	CASSPIGGDIQYF
TRBV5-1	TRBD2	many	TRBJ2-5	TGCGCCAGCAGCCCCCTTTCATGGCGGGAGGGCCCGGAGACCCAGTACTTC	CASSPLSWREGPETQYF
TRBV20-1	TRBD2	few	TRBJ2-5	TGCAGTGCTCAACTAGCGGACAAAGAGACCCAGTACTTC	CSAQLADKETQYF
TRBV6-1	TRBD1	NA	TRBJ2-5	TGTGCCAGCAGTAGAGGAGGGACAGGGGTAGAGACCCAGTACTTC	CASSRGGTGVETQYF
TRBV20-1	TRBD1	NA	TRBJ2-5	TGCAGTGCTGGGACAGGGCGACCCCAAGAGACCCAGTACTTC	CSAGTGRPQETQYF
TRBV5-8	NA	few	TRBJ1-1	TGTGCCAGCAGCTTCGACCGTTTGACTGAAGCTTTCTTT	CASSFDRLTEAFF
TRBV5-4	NA	few	TRBJ2-2	TGTGCCAGCAGCCCCTCCCGTTCCGACACCGGGGAGCTGTTTTTT	CASSPSRSDTGELFF
TRBV10-3	TRBD2	few	TRBJ2-4	TGTGCCATCAGTGATACAGCGGGAGAAGCCAAAAACATTCAGTACTTC	CAISDTAGEAKNIQYF
TRBV28	TRBD2	few	TRBJ2-1	TGTGCCAGCAGCGTCACCGGGAGGGCGAATGAGCAGTTCTTC	CASSVTGRANEQFF
TRBV10-3	NA	NA	TRBJ1-2	TGTGCCATTAAGGCAAGGGGAACTAACTATGGCTACACCTTC	CAIKARGTNYGYTF
TRBV7-2	TRBD2	NA	TRBJ2-7	TGTGCCAGCAGCTCCTCCCGCTATAGCGGGAATGAGCAGTACTTC	CASSSSRYSGNEQYF
TRBV20-1	NA	few	TRBJ1-2	TGCAGTGCTAGAGAGGTCGGTTTCTATGGCTACACCTTC	CSAREVGFYGYTF
TRBV6-5	NA	NA	TRBJ1-2	TGTGCCAGCAGTTACTCATGGACGGACTTGCACGGCTACACCTTC	CASSYSWTDLHGYTF
TRBV9	NA	NA	TRBJ2-1	TGTGCCAGCAGCGCACCAGGCAGCCGCAATGAGCAGTTCTTC	CASSAPGSRNEQFF
TRBV20-1	NA	many	TRBJ2-2	TGCAGTGCTAGGCCTCCCGGGCGTTCGAACACCGGGGAGCTGTTTTTT	CSARPPGRSNTGELFF
TRBV6-2/TRBV6-3	NA	NA	TRBJ2-1	TGTGCCAGCGCGCGGACTCCTCGGAGCTCCTACAATGAGCAGTTCTTC	CASARTPRSSYNEQFF
TRBV11-2	TRBD1	NA	TRBJ2-1	TGTGCCAGCAGCATGTGGACAGGGGTTTCCAAGGGGTCCTACAATGAGCAGTTCTTC	CASSMWTGVSKGSYNEQFF
TRBV11-2	NA	few	TRBJ2-7	TGTGCCAGCACCCATTTTCAGGGCTACGAGCAGTACTTC	CASTHFQGYEQYF
TRBV30	NA	NA	TRBJ1-2	TGTGCCTGGAACGGGGCGGTTAATGGCTACACCTTC	CAWNGAVNGYTF
TRBV20-1	NA	many	TRBJ1-2	TGCAGTGCTAGAGTGGGTGGTAACTATGGCTACACCTTC	CSARVGGNYGYTF
TRBV30	NA	NA	TRBJ2-1	TGTGCCTGGGAAAGGGGGGCTGTCTACAATGAGCAGTTCTTC	CAWERGAVYNEQFF
TRBV12-3/TRBV12-4	TRBD2	NA	TRBJ2-5	TGTGCCAGCAGTTTTAGCGGGAGTTCGTTAGAGACCCAGTACTTC	CASSFSGSSLETQYF
TRBV9	NA	many	TRBJ2-1	TGTGCCAGCAGCGTAGACTGGGGAGGCCTCAATGAGCAGTTCTTC	CASSVDWGGLNEQFF
TRBV6-2/TRBV6-3	NA	NA	TRBJ2-1	TGTGCCAGCAGCAGACAGCTACAGTTAAGGTTCTTC	CASSRQLQLRFF
TRBV6-5	NA	NA	TRBJ1-5	TGTGCCAGCAGTCGGGCGGGGGTGGGCAATCAGCCCCAGCATTTT	CASSRAGVGNQPQHF
TRBV3-1	NA	once	TRBJ1-1	TGTGCCAGCAGCCAAATCGTAGACAGCACTGAAGCTTTCTTT	CASSQIVDSTEAFF
TRBV5-1	NA	NA	TRBJ2-5	TGCGCCAGCAGTCACCAGGGAGAGACCCAGTACTTC	CASSHQGETQYF
TRBV12-3/TRBV12-4	NA	few	TRBJ2-1	TGTGCCAGCAGGGCCGGGAGACCCGGTGAGCAGTTCTTC	CASRAGRPGEQFF
TRBV20-1	TRBD2	many	TRBJ2-1	TGCAGTGCTAACGATGCGGGAGCAGGCTACAATGAGCAGTTCTTC	CSANDAGAGYNEQFF
TRBV6-6	NA	few	TRBJ2-5	TGTGCCAGCTCGACTAGCCAAGAGACCCAGTACTTC	CASSTSQETQYF
TRBV7-6	TRBD1	NA	TRBJ1-1	TGTGCCAGCAGCTCATCGTCTCCGGGACAGAGCTTGAACACTGAAGCTTTCTTT	CASSSSSPGQSLNTEAFF
TRBV4-3	NA	NA	TRBJ2-7	TGCGCCAGCAGCCAAGATAGAGGCTACCAGTACTTC	CASSQDRGYQYF
TRBV12-3/TRBV12-4	NA	NA	TRBJ1-2	TGTGCCAGCAGTTCCTCCTTTGGGGCCAACTATGGCTACACCTTC	CASSSSFGANYGYTF